Listed here are 28 T cell receptor beta chains from one sample, sequenced in a study of T-cell reconstitution after alpha-beta-depleted transplantation in children. Unique molecular identifiers tagged the TCRbeta library. TCRdb ran MiXCR on the PCR reads and lists one entry per CDR3 protein. The sample carries 350,000 to 450,000 distinct CDR3 sequences, 13% recorded once. The sample was PBMCs, taken from the stem cell graft. These TCRs come from a human donor who donated a stem cell graft to a child with Fanconi anemia.

The sample holds a few counts of this clonotype. The chain employs TRBV10-3 and TRBJ2-5; D is unresolved. Looked up from germline, CDR1 is ENHRY and CDR2 is SYGVKD. V was cut by 4 bases and J by 3 bases, with 12 bases left in between. The CDR3 has 14 amino acids. CDR3 in DNA: TGTGCCATCAGTGCAAAGGCCACAGAAGAGACCCAGTACTTC. Translating it yields CAISAKATEETQYF.

Only a few counts were recorded for this clonotype. The CDR3 nucleotides read TGTGCCAGTCTCAGATCAGAAGGGGAAGCTTTCTTT. The encoded protein is CASLRSEGEAFF. V usage is TRBV7-9 and J usage is TRBJ1-1; no definite D call. Germline V gives CDR1 SEHNR, CDR2 FQNEAQ (reference sequence). The CDR3 length is 12 residues. V lost 9 bases and J lost 8, with 16 bases in between.

V is TRBV7-6 and J is TRBJ2-3; 7 positions match TRBD2. There are 15 residues in the CDR3. Per the germline V gene, CDR1 is SGHVS and CDR2 is FNYEAQ. V lost 7 bases, J lost 4 bases, and 11 bases stayed unmatched. CDR3 nucleotides: TGTGCCAGCACCCCTGGCGGGGGAGCAGCAGATACGCAGTATTTT. It specifies CASTPGGGAADTQYF.

This clonotype turned up a few times. The rearrangement links TRBV19 to TRBJ2-1; D gene unclear. The CDR3 contains 13 residues. Trimming took 3 bases from V and 5 from J, leaving 8 bases between them. The germline CDR1 and CDR2 sequences are LNHDA and SQIVND (reference sequence). The CDR3 here is CASSMYADNEQFF. CDR3 DNA: TGTGCCAGTAGTATGTATGCAGACAATGAGCAGTTCTTC. Complete variable domain (other parts from reference TRBV19 and TRBJ2-1): DGGITQSPKYLFRKEGQNVTLSCEQNLNHDAMYWYRQDPGQGLRLIYYSQIVNDFQKGDIAEGYSVSREKKESFPLTVTSAQKNPTAFYLCASSMYADNEQFFGPGTRLTVL.

The table lists this clonotype with a few counts. The CDR3 loop reads CASSGQERPRGTEAFF. DNA for the CDR3: TGTGCCAGCAGCGGACAAGAGAGGCCCCGAGGGACTGAAGCTTTCTTT. The chain couples TRBV7-2 to TRBJ1-1; D perhaps matches TRBD1 (5 bases). V was clipped by 5 bases and J by 5 bases, with 21 bases between them. This CDR3 has 16 amino acids. Looked up from germline, CDR1 is SGHTA and CDR2 is FQGNSA.

This clonotype turned up a few times. The chain joins TRBV9 to TRBJ2-2; D remains ambiguous. The CDR3 totals 14 residues. Trimming removed 4 bases at V and 1 base at J, with 8 bases between. Per germline, CDR1 SGDLS and CDR2 YYNGEE. This CDR3 is CASSKRVNTGELFF. CDR3 nucleotides: TGTGCCAGCAGCAAAAGGGTGAACACCGGGGAGCTGTTTTTT. Complete variable domain (other parts from reference TRBV9 and TRBJ2-2): DSGVTQTPKHLITATGQRVTLRCSPRSGDLSVYWYQQSLDQGLQFLIQYYNGEERAKGNILERFSAQQFPDLHSELNLSSLELGDSALYFCASSKRVNTGELFFGEGSRLTVL.

V and J are TRBV29-1 and TRBJ1-1; maybe TRBD1 (6 bases). Trimming pared 0 bases from V and 5 bases from J, leaving 16 bases between. The CDR3 covers 15 residues. Germline loops: CDR1 SQVTM, CDR2 ANQGSEA. The CDR3 bases are TGCAGCGTTGAAGACCACTGGGCAGGGGCTACTGAAGCTTTCTTT. This gives the protein CSVEDHWAGATEAFF.

Only a few counts were recorded for this clonotype. The CDR3 region has the DNA TGTGCCAGCAGTTTTTACGGCTCCTCGAGCTCCTATAATTCACCCCTCCACTTT. It yields the protein CASSFYGSSSSYNSPLHF. V gene TRBV27 combines with J gene TRBJ1-6, with D unclear. V was trimmed by 3 bases and J by 0 bases, leaving 15 bases between them. CDR3 size: 18 residues. Germline CDR1 and CDR2: MNHEY and SMNVEV (reference sequence).

The sample holds a few counts of this clonotype. The chain joins TRBV27 to TRBJ2-3, with D perhaps matching TRBD1 (6 bases). Germline assignment: CDR1 MNHEY and CDR2 SMNVEV (reference sequence). There are 11 residues in the CDR3. Trimming pared 9 bases from V and 6 bases from J, leaving 10 bases between. The CDR3 is CASAQGDTQYF. The CDR3 DNA is TGTGCCAGTGCCCAGGGGGATACGCAGTATTTT.

The chain carries TRBV6-2 or TRBV6-3 and TRBJ2-7, with D uncertain. The CDR3 consists of 13 residues. V dropped 2 bases and J dropped 3 bases, with 8 bases sitting between them. In germline, CDR1 is MNHEY, CDR2 SVGEGT. The CDR3 coding sequence is TGTGCCAGCAGTTACGCGGATCTCTACGAGCAGTACTTC. Residues: CASSYADLYEQYF.

The chain recombines TRBV9 with TRBJ2-3; D is undetermined. The V end was cut by 0 bases, the J end by 9 bases, with 11 bases between. This CDR3 spans 13 amino acids. The germline V gene has CDR1 SGDLS and CDR2 YYNGEE. The CDR3 sequence is CASSVGPGETQYF. DNA for the CDR3: TGTGCCAGCAGCGTAGGTCCGGGCGAAACGCAGTATTTT.

This clonotype appeared a few times. The chain uses TRBV12-3 or TRBV12-4 and TRBJ2-7, with 9 positions matching TRBD1. Losses at the gene ends were 5 bases for V and 1 base for J; bases not matched to a gene: 12. CDR3 length equals 17 residues. CDR3 amino acids: CASSPGQGRGKSYEQYV. CDR3 sequence (DNA): TGTGCCAGCAGTCCGGGACAGGGCCGGGGGAAATCCTACGAGCAGTACGTC.

The gene calls are TRBV6-5 and TRBJ2-1; 8 bases are a match to TRBD1. V shed 0 bases and J 3 bases; nucleotides not matched to a gene: 7. CDR3 size: 17 residues. The germline CDR1 and CDR2 sequences are MNHEY and SVGAGI. This CDR3 is CASSYSDDGTGYNEQFF. The CDR3 nucleotides read TGTGCCAGCAGTTACTCCGATGACGGGACAGGCTACAATGAGCAGTTCTTC.

The chain joins TRBV7-3 to TRBJ2-4; D possibly uses TRBD1 or TRBD2 (5 bases each). Trimming pared 1 base from V and 8 bases from J, leaving 9 bases between. The CDR3 loop spans 13 amino acids. Germline CDR1 is SGHTA and CDR2 is FQGTGA. The CDR3 is CASSLRMGDIQYF. Here the CDR3 DNA reads TGTGCCAGCAGCTTAAGGATGGGGGACATTCAGTACTTC.

The V gene is TRBV28, the J gene TRBJ1-1; tentative D call: TRBD1 (5 bases). The CDR3 is 15 amino acids. Germline CDR1 reads MDHEN; CDR2 reads SYDVKM. V lost 5 bases and J lost 1, with 14 bases in between. The CDR3 sequence is CASSRLGTENTEAFF. The DNA of the CDR3 is TGTGCCAGCAGTAGATTGGGGACGGAGAACACTGAAGCTTTCTTT.

This clonotype was observed many times. The rearrangement joins TRBV7-8 to TRBJ2-3, with unresolved D. CDR3 length: 14 amino acids. The V end was cut by 7 bases, the J end by 1 base, with 12 bases between. Germline V gene sequence: CDR1 SGHVS, CDR2 FQNEAQ. CDR3 loop: CASKPQPGTDTQYF. CDR3 bases: TGTGCCAGCAAGCCCCAGCCGGGCACAGATACGCAGTATTTT.

The sample holds a few counts of this clonotype. The chain couples TRBV5-1 to TRBJ2-1; 11 nucleotides align to TRBD2. Germline CDR1 reads SGHRS; CDR2 reads YFSETQ. This CDR3 has 16 residues. J was trimmed by 4 bases and V by 6 bases; bases with no gene match: 9. CDR3 DNA sequence: TGCGCCAGCACCTCTTCTAGCGGGGGGCGATACAATGAGCAGTTCTTC. It yields the protein CASTSSSGGRYNEQFF.

The rearrangement joins TRBV6-2 or TRBV6-3 to TRBJ1-5; D is perhaps TRBD1 (5 bases). The CDR3 spans 15 residues. Per germline, CDR1 MNHEY and CDR2 SVGEGT. Trimming took off 1 base at V and 4 bases at J, with 11 bases between the two ends. CDR3 sequence: CASSYFPSGNQPQHF. In DNA form, the CDR3 reads TGTGCCAGCAGTTACTTTCCCTCAGGGAATCAGCCCCAGCATTTT.

This clonotype has more than one count but fewer than ten. The chain links TRBV7-2 to TRBJ1-3; no definite D call. Between the trimmed V and J ends, which lost 2 bases and 0 bases, there was a span of 5 bases. Germline V gene lookup returns CDR1 SGHTA and CDR2 FQGNSA. The CDR3 runs to 14 residues. CDR3 bases: TGTGCCAGCAGCTTAATGGCCTCTGGAAACACCATATATTTT. This encodes CASSLMASGNTIYF.

This clonotype was seen a handful of times. The gene calls are TRBV11-2 and TRBJ2-5; 10 bases align to TRBD2. CDR3 length: 19 amino acids. The germline gives CDR1 SGHAT, CDR2 FQNNGV. Trimming removed 5 bases from V and 3 bases from J; junction bases left unmatched: 18. This CDR3 is CASSPTFSGGVRVKETQYF. CDR3 sequence (DNA): TGTGCCAGCAGCCCTACCTTCAGCGGGGGGGTGCGTGTGAAAGAGACCCAGTACTTC.

This clonotype was detected many times. This chain uses TRBV6-2 or TRBV6-3 with TRBJ2-1; 9 nucleotides line up with TRBD2. CDR3 length: 21 amino acids. The germline CDR1 and CDR2 sequences are MNHEY and SVGEGT. Unmatched junction bases numbered 15, after V lost 0 bases and J lost 0 bases. The CDR3 spells CASSYSMSLAGAQSSYNEQFF. The CDR3 region has the DNA TGTGCCAGCAGTTACTCGATGTCCTTAGCGGGGGCCCAGAGCTCCTACAATGAGCAGTTCTTC.

The V call is TRBV6-5, the J call TRBJ2-7; 9 nucleotides align to TRBD1. V dropped 4 bases and J dropped 4; count of bases not matched to a gene: 8. Germline CDR1 is MNHEY and CDR2 is SVGAGI. This CDR3 has 15 residues. This chain's CDR3 is CASSWDRDPEYEQYV. CDR3 DNA: TGTGCCAGCAGTTGGGACAGGGATCCAGAATACGAGCAGTACGTC.

The chain recombines TRBV28 with TRBJ1-5; D unresolved. This CDR3 is 16 amino acids long. Germline V lookup: CDR1 MDHEN, CDR2 SYDVKM. Trimming took 6 bases from V and 4 from J, leaving 19 bases between them. This chain's CDR3 is CASSPAPGMGNQPQHF. The CDR3 DNA follows: TGTGCCAGCAGCCCGGCCCCCGGGATGGGGAATCAGCCCCAGCATTTT.

The chain has TRBV12-3 or TRBV12-4 and TRBJ2-1; 8 bases are a match to TRBD1. The CDR3 is made up of 13 amino acids. V dropped 6 bases and J dropped 6; count of bases not matched to a gene: 4. CDR3 bases: TGTGCCAGCAGCCGGACAGGGCCCAATGAGCAGTTCTTC. Its translation is CASSRTGPNEQFF.

This clonotype was observed a few times. The genes are TRBV20-1 and TRBJ1-4; D call uncertain. The CDR3 extends over 13 amino acids. Deletions cut 6 bases from V and 6 bases from J, with 14 bases between. Germline CDR1 and CDR2: DFQATT and SNEGSKA (reference sequence). CDR3 in DNA: TGCAGTGCCCGGGTACGTGGAGATGAAAAACTGTTTTTT. It codes for CSARVRGDEKLFF.

In this sample, this clonotype turned up many times. J is TRBJ2-1 and V is TRBV5-6, with D perhaps TRBD1 or TRBD2 (5 bases each). Germline lookup yields CDR1 SGHDT and CDR2 YYEEEE. The CDR3 runs 13 residues. V gave up 4 bases and J gave up 10 bases, with 15 bases separating them. CDR3 bases: TGTGCCAGCAGCCGCCCCACGTGGGACGAGCAGTTCTTC. Protein: CASSRPTWDEQFF. The full variable domain, rest sourced from reference TRBV5-6 and TRBJ2-1, is DAGVTQSPTHLIKTRGQQVTLRCSPKSGHDTVSWYQQALGQGPQFIFQYYEEEERQRGNFPDRFSGHQFPNYSSELNVNALLLGDSALYLCASSRPTWDEQFFGPGTRLTVL.

DNA for the CDR3: TGTGCCTGGAGTACCTGGCGGGTAATAGGTCGGAACACTGAAGCTTTCTTT. It codes for CAWSTWRVIGRNTEAFF. This rearrangement joins TRBV30 to TRBJ1-1; D gene unclear. This CDR3 is 17 amino acids long. Germline V gene sequence: CDR1 GTSNPN, CDR2 SVGIG (reference sequence). V shed 2 bases and J shed 1 base, with 20 bases lying between them.

This clonotype is categorized as medium-sized. The rearrangement joins TRBV12-3 or TRBV12-4 to TRBJ2-1; TRBD2 agrees at 11 bases. V dropped 9 bases and J dropped 5; count of bases not matched to a gene: 3. This CDR3 has 13 residues. The chain's CDR3 is CASLAGGNNEQFF. The CDR3 DNA reads TGTGCCAGTCTAGCGGGGGGTAACAATGAGCAGTTCTTC.